The entry below gives a single TCR beta chain sequence along with its context. Its antigen is unidentified. Only in-frame clones appear in the TCRdb table, and some are missing; sequencing was by immunoSEQ multiplex PCR. The sample includes 35,000 to 45,000 clones, roughly 75% of them seen just once. This entry comes from a study of T cell responses to AZD1222 COVID-19 vaccine. Study in general: Pooling covered second doses at about 4 or about 12 weeks. Study outcomes and limitations: With two AZD1222 doses given, Spike-specific TCR breadth and depth both rose. Females outnumbered males among donors, who were mostly white British; clonal diversity was possibly underestimated.

Here the sequenced sample was peripheral blood, taken on day 0 of AZD1222 vaccination. The TCR was taken from an adult in good health.

The CDR3 spells CASSQEPRQGRRLGNTIYF. For the CDR3, the DNA is TGTGCCAGCAGCCAAGAACCCCGACAGGGTCGGAGACTTGGAAACACCATATATTTT. The chain employs TRBV4-2 and TRBJ1-3; 7 bases are shared with TRBD1. This CDR3 region has 19 residues. J lost 3 bases, V lost 0 bases, and 14 bases had no gene match. Germline values: CDR1 LGHNA, CDR2 YNFKEQ.